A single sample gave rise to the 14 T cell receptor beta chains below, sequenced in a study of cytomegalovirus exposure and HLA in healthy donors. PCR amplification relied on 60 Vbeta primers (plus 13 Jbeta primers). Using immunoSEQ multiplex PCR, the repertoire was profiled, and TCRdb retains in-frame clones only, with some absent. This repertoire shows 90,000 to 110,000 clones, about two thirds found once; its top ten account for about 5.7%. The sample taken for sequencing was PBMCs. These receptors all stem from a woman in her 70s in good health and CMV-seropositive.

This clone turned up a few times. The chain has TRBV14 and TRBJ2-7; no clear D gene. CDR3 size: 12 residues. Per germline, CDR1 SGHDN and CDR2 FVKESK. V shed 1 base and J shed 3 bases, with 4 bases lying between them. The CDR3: CASSQVGYEQYF. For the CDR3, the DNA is TGTGCCAGCAGCCAAGTCGGCTACGAGCAGTACTTC. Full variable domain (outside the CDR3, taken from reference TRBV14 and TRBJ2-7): EAGVTQFPSHSVIEKGQTVTLRCDPISGHDNLYWYRRVMGKEIKFLLHFVKESKQDESGMPNNRFLAERTGGTYSTLKVQPAELEDSGVYFCASSQVGYEQYFGPGTRLTVT.

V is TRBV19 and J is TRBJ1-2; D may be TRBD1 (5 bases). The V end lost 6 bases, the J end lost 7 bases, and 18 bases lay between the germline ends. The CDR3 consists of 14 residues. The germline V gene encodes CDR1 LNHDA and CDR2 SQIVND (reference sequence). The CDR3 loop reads CASRALGTPVGYTF. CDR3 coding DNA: TGTGCCAGTAGAGCATTGGGGACTCCTGTTGGCTACACCTTC.

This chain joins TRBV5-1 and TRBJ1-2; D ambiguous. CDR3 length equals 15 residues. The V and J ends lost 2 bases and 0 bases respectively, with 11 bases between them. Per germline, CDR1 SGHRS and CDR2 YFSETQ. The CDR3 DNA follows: TGCGCCAGCAGCTTCGATTCCAGCGCTAACTATGGCTACACCTTC. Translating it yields CASSFDSSANYGYTF. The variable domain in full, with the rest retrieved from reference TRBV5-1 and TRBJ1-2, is KAGVTQTPRYLIKTRGQQVTLSCSPISGHRSVSWYQQTPGQGLQFLFEYFSETQRNKGNFPGRFSGRQFSNSRSEMNVSTLELGDSALYLCASSFDSSANYGYTFGSGTRLTVV.

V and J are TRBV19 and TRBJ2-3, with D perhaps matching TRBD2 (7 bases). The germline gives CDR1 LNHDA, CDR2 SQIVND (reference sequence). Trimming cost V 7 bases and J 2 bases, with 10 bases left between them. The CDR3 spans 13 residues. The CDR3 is CASKRGATDTQYF. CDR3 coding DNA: TGTGCCAGTAAACGGGGGGCCACAGATACGCAGTATTTT. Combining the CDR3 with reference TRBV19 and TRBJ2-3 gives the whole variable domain DGGITQSPKYLFRKEGQNVTLSCEQNLNHDAMYWYRQDPGQGLRLIYYSQIVNDFQKGDIAEGYSVSREKKESFPLTVTSAQKNPTAFYLCASKRGATDTQYFGPGTRLTVL.

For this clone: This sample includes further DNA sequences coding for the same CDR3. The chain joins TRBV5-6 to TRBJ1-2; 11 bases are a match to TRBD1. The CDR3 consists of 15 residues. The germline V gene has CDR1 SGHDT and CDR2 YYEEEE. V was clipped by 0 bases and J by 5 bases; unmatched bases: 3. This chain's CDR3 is CASSLGTGGGYGYTF. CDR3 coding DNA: TGTGCCAGCAGCTTGGGGACAGGGGGCGGATATGGCTACACCTTC.

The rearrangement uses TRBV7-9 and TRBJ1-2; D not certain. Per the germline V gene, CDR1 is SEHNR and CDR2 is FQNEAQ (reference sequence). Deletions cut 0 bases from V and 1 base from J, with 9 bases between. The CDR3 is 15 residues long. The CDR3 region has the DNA TGTGCCAGCAGCTTAGCGTGGGCAGATAACTATGGCTACACCTTC. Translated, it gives CASSLAWADNYGYTF.

This CDR3 reads CASSPPGTDTQYF. In nucleotides, the CDR3 is TGTGCCAGCAGCCCCCCGGGGACAGATACGCAGTATTTT. The V gene is TRBV7-9, the J gene TRBJ2-3; D is possibly TRBD2 (5 bases). Trimming took 5 bases from V and 3 from J, leaving 9 bases between them. This CDR3 spans 13 amino acids. Germline-derived CDR1 and CDR2 are SEHNR and FQNEAQ (reference sequence).

The CDR3 sequence is CASRSQGGPDTQYF. In DNA form, the CDR3 reads TGTGCCAGCAGGAGTCAGGGGGGCCCAGATACGCAGTATTTT. This chain links TRBV6-5 with TRBJ2-3; the D gene is possibly TRBD1 (7 bases). Looked up from germline, CDR1 is MNHEY and CDR2 is SVGAGI. The V gene lost 6 bases and the J gene lost 4 bases, with 14 bases spanning the gap. The CDR3 extends over 14 amino acids.

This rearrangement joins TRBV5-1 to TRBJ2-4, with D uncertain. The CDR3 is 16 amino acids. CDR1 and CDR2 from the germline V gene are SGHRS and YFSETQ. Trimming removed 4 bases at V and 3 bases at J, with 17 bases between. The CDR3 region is CASSAWVLAGKNIQYF. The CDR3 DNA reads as TGCGCCAGCAGCGCCTGGGTCCTGGCAGGCAAAAACATTCAGTACTTC. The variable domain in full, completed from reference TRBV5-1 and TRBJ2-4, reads KAGVTQTPRYLIKTRGQQVTLSCSPISGHRSVSWYQQTPGQGLQFLFEYFSETQRNKGNFPGRFSGRQFSNSRSEMNVSTLELGDSALYLCASSAWVLAGKNIQYFGAGTRLSVL.

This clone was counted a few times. Written as DNA, the CDR3 is TGTGCCAGCAGCGTAGGTCGAAGCGGACTGTACCAAGAGACCCAGTACTTC. Amino acids: CASSVGRSGLYQETQYF. The chain employs TRBV9 and TRBJ2-5; possibly TRBD2 for D (5 bases). Trimming left V 0 bases short and J 0 bases short, with 15 bases between. CDR1 and CDR2 (germline): SGDLS, YYNGEE. This CDR3 contains 17 residues. Full variable domain (missing parts from reference TRBV9 and TRBJ2-5): DSGVTQTPKHLITATGQRVTLRCSPRSGDLSVYWYQQSLDQGLQFLIQYYNGEERAKGNILERFSAQQFPDLHSELNLSSLELGDSALYFCASSVGRSGLYQETQYFGPGTRLLVL.

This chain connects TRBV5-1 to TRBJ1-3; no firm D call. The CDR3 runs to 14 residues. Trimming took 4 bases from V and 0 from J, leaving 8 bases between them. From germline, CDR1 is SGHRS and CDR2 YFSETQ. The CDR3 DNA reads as TGCGCCAGCAGCCTTGCGGACTCTGGAAACACCATATATTTT. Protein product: CASSLADSGNTIYF.

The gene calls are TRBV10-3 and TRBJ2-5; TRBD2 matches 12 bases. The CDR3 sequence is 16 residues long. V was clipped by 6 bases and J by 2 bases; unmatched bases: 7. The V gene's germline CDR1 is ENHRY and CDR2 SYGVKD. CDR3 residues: CAIRASSGGGQETQYF. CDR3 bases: TGTGCCATCAGGGCCTCTAGCGGGGGGGGTCAAGAGACCCAGTACTTC.

This CDR3 is CAWSQGPGNTIYF. CDR3 bases: TGTGCCTGGAGCCAGGGGCCTGGAAACACCATATATTTT. The V call is TRBV30, the J call TRBJ1-3; possibly TRBD1 for D (6 bases). Germline assignment: CDR1 GTSNPN and CDR2 SVGIG (reference sequence). The V end was cut by 3 bases, the J end by 2 bases, with 8 bases between. The CDR3 is 13 amino acids.

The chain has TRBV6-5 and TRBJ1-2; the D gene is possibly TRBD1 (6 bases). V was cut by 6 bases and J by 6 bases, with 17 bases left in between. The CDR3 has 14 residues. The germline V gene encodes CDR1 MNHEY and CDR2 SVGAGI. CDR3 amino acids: CASRLRGAEDGYTF. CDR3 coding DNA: TGTGCCAGCAGACTCAGGGGTGCGGAAGATGGCTACACCTTC.